The rows below give T cell receptor beta chains drawn from one sample of a study of cytomegalovirus exposure and HLA in healthy donors. Generated by immunoSEQ multiplex PCR, the TCRdb table keeps only in-frame clones and is missing some. The data show about 160,000 clones, roughly 77% seen once. The sequenced sample was PBMCs. Every receptor here comes from a man aged 45 to 65 in good health and CMV-seropositive. Both conserved end residues are part of each CDR3. The D gene is left open where the match is weak. Only part of the rows carry a size: once, few, many, or a class if the clone is expanded.

D: .
size: .
V: TRBV21-1
J: TRBJ1-5
DNA: TGTGCCAGCAGCAAAGAAGCATCCCCCTTTAGCAATCAGCCCCAGCATTTT
CDR3: CASSKEASPFSNQPQHF

D: .
size: few
V: TRBV5-1
J: TRBJ2-3
DNA: TGCGCCAGCAGCCTGGCAGGTGGGAGCACAGATACGCAGTATTTT
CDR3: CASSLAGGSTDTQYF

D: .
size: .
V: TRBV19
J: TRBJ1-2
DNA: TGTGCCAGTAGTCCAACGGAGTATGGCTACACCTTC
CDR3: CASSPTEYGYTF

D: .
size: .
V: TRBV4-2
J: TRBJ2-3
DNA: TGTGCCAGCAGCCAAGCGGGACTCGCAGGAGATACGCAGTATTTT
CDR3: CASSQAGLAGDTQYF

D: TRBD1
size: .
V: TRBV5-1
J: TRBJ2-2
DNA: TGCGCCAGCAGCTCTAGACAGGGGGGCACCGGGGAGCTGTTTTTT
CDR3: CASSSRQGGTGELFF

D: TRBD1
size: .
V: TRBV7-9
J: TRBJ1-5
DNA: TGTGCCAGCAGCATATCCACAGGGGGTATGGGTCAGCCCCAGCATTTT
CDR3: CASSISTGGMGQPQHF

D: TRBD1
size: .
V: TRBV28
J: TRBJ2-7
DNA: TGTGCCAGCAGCCGGGACAGCGCCTACGAGCAGTACTTC
CDR3: CASSRDSAYEQYF

D: .
size: .
V: TRBV7-2
J: TRBJ2-5
DNA: TGTGCCAGCAGCTTATTCTTACTACCCAACCAAGAGACCCAGTACTTC
CDR3: CASSLFLLPNQETQYF

D: TRBD2
size: .
V: TRBV27
J: TRBJ2-3
DNA: TGTGCCAGCAGTCGCGGGACTAGCTCGCTTTTGGATACGCAGTATTTT
CDR3: CASSRGTSSLLDTQYF

D: TRBD2
size: .
V: TRBV5-4
J: TRBJ2-5
DNA: TGTGCCAGCAGCTTGGAGGTTCGGCTAGCGGGCCAAGAGACCCAGTACTTC
CDR3: CASSLEVRLAGQETQYF

D: TRBD1
size: .
V: TRBV15
J: TRBJ2-7
DNA: TGTGCCACCAGCAGAGATCTGGCTGTCGGGACAGGGTCCCGGGAGCAGTACTTC
CDR3: CATSRDLAVGTGSREQYF

D: .
size: .
V: TRBV7-2
J: TRBJ1-4
DNA: TGTGCCAGCAGCTCAACTACCCGCCGGTTTACTAATGAAAAACTGTTTTTT
CDR3: CASSSTTRRFTNEKLFF

D: TRBD2
size: .
V: TRBV19
J: TRBJ2-5
DNA: TGTGCCAGTAGCCCTTTGGCGGGGGGGCAGGCAGAGACCCAGTACTTC
CDR3: CASSPLAGGQAETQYF

D: .
size: .
V: TRBV9
J: TRBJ1-2
DNA: TGTGCCAGCAGCGTAGGGGGGGGCCATGGCTACACCTTC
CDR3: CASSVGGGHGYTF

D: .
size: once
V: TRBV27
J: TRBJ1-5
DNA: TGTGCCAGCAGTTTCCATGGACAGCCAGATCAGCCCCAGCATTTT
CDR3: CASSFHGQPDQPQHF

D: TRBD2
size: .
V: TRBV5-1
J: TRBJ2-1
DNA: TGCGCCAGCAGCCTCGTCGGGGGGGCGGAGGTCAATGAGCAGTTCTTC
CDR3: CASSLVGGAEVNEQFF

D: .
size: .
V: TRBV5-6
J: TRBJ1-6
DNA: TGTGCCAGCAGCCAACCGCCAGTTTCACCCCTCCACTTT
CDR3: CASSQPPVSPLHF

D: TRBD1
size: .
V: TRBV6-1
J: TRBJ1-2
DNA: TGTGCCAGCAGTGCTAGACAGGGTCCTGCCTATGGCTACACCTTC
CDR3: CASSARQGPAYGYTF

D: TRBD2
size: many
V: TRBV28
J: TRBJ2-7
DNA: TGTGCCAGCAGTATAATAGCGGGGGGAACTACCTACGAGCAGTACTTC
CDR3: CASSIIAGGTTYEQYF

D: .
size: .
V: TRBV7-3
J: TRBJ2-3
DNA: TGTGCCAGCAGCCTTAACGCGGAACCCACAGATACGCAGTATTTT
CDR3: CASSLNAEPTDTQYF

D: TRBD2
size: once
V: TRBV12-5
J: TRBJ2-1
DNA: TGTGCTAGTGGTTTGGATAGCGGGGCCTCATTCTACAATGAGCAGTTCTTC
CDR3: CASGLDSGASFYNEQFF

D: .
size: .
V: TRBV19
J: TRBJ1-3
DNA: TGTGCCAGTAGCACTCTGACTGGCTCTGGAAACACCATATATTTT
CDR3: CASSTLTGSGNTIYF

D: TRBD1
size: .
V: TRBV7-6
J: TRBJ2-3
DNA: TGTGCCAGCAGCTCTGGGACAGGCCGCACAGATACGCAGTATTTT
CDR3: CASSSGTGRTDTQYF

D: TRBD2
size: .
V: TRBV7-2
J: TRBJ2-3
DNA: TGTGCCAGCAGCTCCCGGGGGGTTGGAACAGATACGCAGTATTTT
CDR3: CASSSRGVGTDTQYF

D: .
size: .
V: TRBV5-6
J: TRBJ2-1
DNA: TGTGCCAGCAGCCAGGGGACGGTGCGAATCAATGAGCAGTTCTTC
CDR3: CASSQGTVRINEQFF

D: .
size: .
V: TRBV4-3
J: TRBJ2-2
DNA: TGCGCCAGCAGCCAGGTACAGACCGGGGAGCTGTTTTTT
CDR3: CASSQVQTGELFF

D: TRBD1
size: .
V: TRBV7-8
J: TRBJ1-2
DNA: TGTGCCAGCTCAGCGGACAGGGCTAACTATGGCTACACCTTC
CDR3: CASSADRANYGYTF

D: TRBD1
size: .
V: TRBV9
J: TRBJ1-6
DNA: TGTGCCAGCAGCGTACACCCGACAGGGAATAATTCACCCCTCCACTTT
CDR3: CASSVHPTGNNSPLHF

D: .
size: .
V: TRBV5-5
J: TRBJ1-3
DNA: TGTGCCAGCAGCTTGGAGGGGGTATCTGGAAACACCATATATTTT
CDR3: CASSLEGVSGNTIYF

D: TRBD1
size: few
V: TRBV15
J: TRBJ2-7
DNA: TGTGCCACCAGCGGTGACAGGGCGGGCTACGAGCAGTACTTC
CDR3: CATSGDRAGYEQYF

D: .
size: .
V: TRBV9
J: TRBJ1-6
DNA: TGTGCCAGCAGGAGGGGGGGGGCAGTCTATAATTCACCCCTCCACTTT
CDR3: CASRRGGAVYNSPLHF

D: .
size: .
V: TRBV6-1
J: TRBJ1-4
DNA: TGTGCCAGCACCCCCAGCAGGATTAATGAAAAACTGTTTTTT
CDR3: CASTPSRINEKLFF

D: TRBD1
size: .
V: TRBV6-6
J: TRBJ1-4
DNA: TGTGCCAGCAGAGACAGGGCCGGTGAAAAACTGTTTTTT
CDR3: CASRDRAGEKLFF

D: .
size: .
V: TRBV7-2
J: TRBJ1-3
DNA: TGTGCCAGCAGCTTCCAGGGGTGGCGGTCTGGAAACACCATATATTTT
CDR3: CASSFQGWRSGNTIYF

D: TRBD1
size: .
V: TRBV5-5
J: TRBJ1-2
DNA: TGTGCCAGCAGCTTGGAGGCGACAGGGGTAGATGGCTACACCTTC
CDR3: CASSLEATGVDGYTF

D: TRBD2
size: .
V: TRBV9
J: TRBJ2-1
DNA: TGTGCCAGCAGCCCCACCTGGGGACTAGCGGGGGGACATGAGCAGTTCTTC
CDR3: CASSPTWGLAGGHEQFF

D: TRBD2
size: .
V: TRBV7-2
J: TRBJ2-3
DNA: TGTGCCAGCAGCTTGACTAGCGGGAGAGATACGCAGTATTTT
CDR3: CASSLTSGRDTQYF

D: TRBD1
size: once
V: TRBV7-8
J: TRBJ1-5
DNA: TGTGCCAGCAGCTTAGCGACATGGACAGGGGATCAGCCCCAGCATTTT
CDR3: CASSLATWTGDQPQHF

D: TRBD1
size: few
V: TRBV2
J: TRBJ1-2
DNA: TGTGCCAGCGGAACAGGGGGCGGCTACACCTTC
CDR3: CASGTGGGYTF

D: TRBD2
size: .
V: TRBV10-3
J: TRBJ2-1
DNA: TGTGCCATCAGTGAGTCCCAGAGACTAGCGGGGGGCGGGAATGAGCAGTTCTTC
CDR3: CAISESQRLAGGGNEQFF

D: .
size: .
V: TRBV6-5
J: TRBJ2-7
DNA: TGTGCCAGCGGACGGGGGGCGACCTACGAGCAGTACTTC
CDR3: CASGRGATYEQYF

D: TRBD1
size: once
V: TRBV7-9
J: TRBJ2-7
DNA: TGTGCCAGCAGCCAGGACAGGGGAACTTACGAGCAGTACTTC
CDR3: CASSQDRGTYEQYF

D: .
size: .
V: TRBV5-5
J: TRBJ1-2
DNA: TGTGCCAGCAGCTTGGACAGCTCATCTTTTAACTATGGCTACACCTTC
CDR3: CASSLDSSSFNYGYTF

D: TRBD1
size: .
V: TRBV2
J: TRBJ1-2
DNA: TGTGCCAGCAGTCGGGGACAGGTAGACTATGGCTACACCTTC
CDR3: CASSRGQVDYGYTF

D: TRBD1
size: .
V: TRBV10-3
J: TRBJ1-4
DNA: TGTGCCATCAGTGAAAGAGGGGGCGATGAAAAACTGTTTTTT
CDR3: CAISERGGDEKLFF

D: .
size: .
V: TRBV9
J: TRBJ1-6
DNA: TGTGCCAGCAGCTCCGGACAGTCTTTGAGTTCACCCCTCCACTTT
CDR3: CASSSGQSLSSPLHF

D: TRBD1
size: .
V: TRBV6-1
J: TRBJ2-1
DNA: TGTGCCAGCAGCGTCAGGGGGCTAAGCGGCAATGAGCAGTTCTTC
CDR3: CASSVRGLSGNEQFF

D: .
size: .
V: TRBV7-6
J: TRBJ1-1
DNA: TGTGCCAGCAGCGATCAGGTGGGCACTGAAGCTTTCTTT
CDR3: CASSDQVGTEAFF

D: .
size: .
V: TRBV6-1
J: TRBJ2-7
DNA: TGTGCCAGCATGGACGGGGGATCCTACGAGCAGTACTTC
CDR3: CASMDGGSYEQYF

D: TRBD1
size: .
V: TRBV28
J: TRBJ1-4
DNA: TGTGCCACCGGGACAGGGGGAGTGAAACTGTTTTTT
CDR3: CATGTGGVKLFF

D: .
size: .
V: TRBV7-2
J: TRBJ2-5
DNA: TGTGCCAGCAGCGCCCAGAGGGGGGGGTCAGAGACCCAGTACTTC
CDR3: CASSAQRGGSETQYF

D: .
size: .
V: TRBV29-1
J: TRBJ2-7
DNA: TGCAGCGTTGGACACGACTACGAGCAGTACTTC
CDR3: CSVGHDYEQYF

D: .
size: .
V: TRBV7-9
J: TRBJ2-1
DNA: TGTGCCAGCAGCCCCCGAGCGACCATGAGAAATGAGCAGTTCTTC
CDR3: CASSPRATMRNEQFF

D: TRBD1
size: .
V: TRBV6-6
J: TRBJ1-1
DNA: TGTGCCAGCAGTAAGTCCAGGGGGAAATGGACTGAAGCTTTCTTT
CDR3: CASSKSRGKWTEAFF

D: .
size: .
V: TRBV6-5
J: TRBJ2-3
DNA: TGTGCCAGCAGTTACTCCGCCGAGCGAACAGATACGCAGTATTTT
CDR3: CASSYSAERTDTQYF

D: TRBD2
size: .
V: TRBV5-1
J: TRBJ2-5
DNA: TGCGCCAGCAGCTTGGATATAGCGGGGCGGGAGACCCAGTACTTC
CDR3: CASSLDIAGRETQYF

D: TRBD1
size: .
V: TRBV11-1
J: TRBJ1-5
DNA: TGTGCCAGCAGCGGGGCAGGGGGTCAGCCCCAGCATTTT
CDR3: CASSGAGGQPQHF

D: .
size: .
V: TRBV28
J: TRBJ2-1
DNA: TGTGCCAGCATCTCGGGGTACGAGCAGTTCTTC
CDR3: CASISGYEQFF

D: TRBD1
size: .
V: TRBV5-1
J: TRBJ1-6
DNA: TGCGCCAGCAGCTTGTCCCCCGGGGACAGCCGAAATTCACCCCTCCACTTT
CDR3: CASSLSPGDSRNSPLHF